The T cell receptor beta chain under discussion was sequenced for a study of cytomegalovirus exposure and HLA in healthy donors (dated by TCRdb to 2016 to 2017). As for the study more broadly: According to an earlier analysis of around 600 of the donors, about 179 million T cells yielded 120 million or so unique TCR beta sequences and around 300 Gb of sequence data. Genome-wide SNP genotypes for about 65% of the roughly 700 donors were used in a later genetic analysis, which treated that subset as a discovery cohort. All discovery cohort repertoires had been generated on a single sequencing platform. A few DR-DQ haplotypes were handled as single units for association and clustering because linkage in the cohort was strong. An early release that covered about 600 HLA-typed donors contained approximately 300 gigabases of sequencing data and about 93 million unique TCR sequences. Besides the first cohort of hundreds of subjects, a separate validation cohort made up of 90 to 150 different subjects was used. An earlier analysis of around 640 of the donors used high-throughput TCR beta sequencing to judge whether each TCR beta V gene segment behaved as functional or pseudogenic. Alongside the repertoire data, information on donor age, sex, ethnicity and CMV serostatus was compiled. The genetic ancestry cluster associated with self-reported Caucasian donors included about four fifths of the approximately 400 genotyped donors. To study patterns of TCR occurrence, a later analysis re-analyzed previously published TCR beta repertoires from 500 to 850 donors and added high-resolution HLA genotyping. To predict cytomegalovirus infection status, the study brought together high-throughput TCR immunosequencing, statistical association of individual TCRs with disease status, and machine learning. The study used immunosequencing to profile the T cell repertoires of approximately 640 subjects and linked those repertoires to cytomegalovirus serostatus. The number of typed donors differed by locus: roughly 620-630 for A, B, C, DRB1 and DQB1; some 540 for DQA1; 606 for DPA1; and around 490 for DPB1. Among 300 to 500 genotyped donors of the cohort, an average of roughly 230,000 unique TCR beta nucleotide sequences was sequenced per donor, of which about 18% were non-productive. HLA typing covered class I and class II loci at four-digit resolution. The study was designed to test whether signatures of past pathogen exposure could be identified by cataloging public T cell receptors. The later analysis used no new phenotypic data to find candidate immune exposures, relying instead on TCR beta sequences and their occurrence across donors. The study at large found these results: In a later analysis, TCR association rates were found to vary across HLA loci, with the most associated TCRs seen for DRB1 alleles and the fewest for HLA-C alleles. Cytomegalovirus status was reported to be diagnosed by the classifier with high specificity and sensitivity in both the original and validation cohorts. In an earlier analysis of about 600 of the donors, most TCR beta V segments appeared in productive rearrangements about 87% or about 30% of the time, broadly matching IMGT annotations. Most TCR sequences were observed very rarely across donors, whereas some public TCRs were present in many individuals. According to a later analysis, parvovirus B19, influenza, CMV and Epstein-Barr virus appeared linked to several top co-occurrence clusters. Some IMGT-functional V segments, including TRBV6-2 and TRBV6-3, could not be told apart with the 87-base-pair reads, so those segments were excluded. Roughly uniform sequencing depth across donors was assumed in presence/absence analyses, although this assumption may not hold. V-gene and J-gene trimming of TCR beta chains was associated with a missense DCLRE1C variant in a later genetic analysis, and the association was replicated in an independent cohort. The authors suggested that the approach could potentially be generalized to other disease states and immunological phenotypes. In a later analysis, HLA-associated TCR beta chains were found to be more clonally expanded and to have lower generation probabilities than equally common non-associated chains. The cohort was sequenced for TCR beta chains only, and without alpha or paired-chain data the features that could be detected were limited. A further reported finding was that TCR beta sequences accurately predicted the HLA-A and HLA-B alleles for most subjects in the first cohort. When HLA alleles, especially DR and DQ, strongly co-occurred, TCR associations were difficult to assign to individual alleles. The study listed 164 TCR beta chains as associated with cytomegalovirus. Because counts were too low, roughly 16 rarely observed V segments, including chromosome 9 orphons, were left out of the earlier analysis of 587 of the donors. Most CMV-associated TCR beta chains appeared to be HLA-restricted in a later analysis, and the HLA associations seemed to be driven largely by CMV exposure. Specific HLA alleles were associated with 15,000 to 20,000 TCR beta sequences at a false discovery rate of 0.05 in a later analysis. In vitro tests confirmed that a few of the cytomegalovirus-associated TCR beta chains recognize cytomegalovirus antigens. A group of highly shared sequence variants was considered likely to be a technical artifact of the sequencing pipeline. Because HLA typing was unavailable for some donors at each locus, only the typed subset was used in association tests. Linkage disequilibrium might explain the correlated functional status among segregating V segments, but an unknown experimental factor could not be excluded. The only immune exposure information available for the cohort was CMV serostatus. A later genetic analysis reported fewer N-insertions in productive TCRs among donors in an Asian-associated ancestry cluster than the roughly 620-donor mean.

Note on this clone: Its antigen target is currently unknown. The record has no base qualities; no much larger clone is one base away.

From the cysteine through the phenylalanine, the CDR3 covers 15 amino acids. Solely the CDR3 DNA is kept, with 45 bases framed from the first base. At the junction V is shortened by 3 bases and J by 3 bases; bases outside the gene matches: 6. The germline V gene (reference sequence) supplies CDR1 MNHEY and CDR2 SMNVEV. Library method: the immunoSEQ multiplex PCR assay. The multiplex PCR relied on a mix of 60 forward primers for TCR Vbeta segments and 13 reverse primers for TCR Jbeta segments. Amplification of the CDR3 region of rearranged TCR beta genes was performed with a multiplex PCR assay on genomic DNA. Amplified TCR beta libraries were sequenced as 87-base-pair reads on the Illumina HiSeq System. The authors' pipeline ran thus. Across the 700 or so repertoires, a later analysis counted 80 million or so unique TCR beta chains, 9 million to 14 million of which were shared by at least two donors. Raw reads were error-corrected and collapsed into unique sequences with a nearest-neighbor algorithm that merged closely related sequences to remove PCR and sequencing errors. CDR3 sequences were aligned to IMGT reference sequences to assign V, D and J gene segments. Each retained sequence needed at least a six-nucleotide match to both a V gene segment and a J gene segment. A rearrangement counted as productive if the CDR3 had no stop codons and remained in frame with V and J, and every other rearrangement counted as non-productive. Following IMGT convention, CDR3 was defined as the stretch from the second conserved V-encoded cysteine up to the conserved J-encoded phenylalanine. The earlier analysis of 550 to 650 of the donors excluded any sequence lacking an unambiguous match to a single V gene segment. An earlier analysis of just under 600 of the donors called V segments functional above 56.7% productive rearrangements and segregating when the between-donor standard deviation exceeded 5%. To diagnose cytomegalovirus status from the catalog of TCR beta chain sequences, a statistical classification framework was built. In a later analysis, V and J genes were assigned by comparing TCR nucleotide sequences against IMGT/GENE-DB human TR gene sequences. A later analysis assigned CDR3 sequences and most-parsimonious VDJ recombination scenarios with the TCRdist pipeline. In a later analysis, each TCR beta chain was defined by its CDR3 amino acid sequence together with its V-gene family, and reads without a unique V-gene family were excluded. As a way to deal with suspected cross-contamination and a sequencing artifact, a later analysis dropped 640 or so nucleotide sequences that were highly shared and had low generation probability. For each public chain, a later analysis derived a clonal expansion index from normalized ranks of inferred template counts within each repertoire. A later analysis computed generation probabilities with a VDJ recombination model fitted to out-of-frame rearrangements, and checked the results against IGoR. A later analysis scored TCR-TCR, TCR-HLA and TCR-CMV co-occurrence with hypergeometric tests, applying a repertoire-size bias correction to TCR pairs. In a later analysis, false discovery rates were estimated by permuting HLA or CMV assignments 20 times. In a later analysis, co-occurring TCRs were grouped using DBSCAN, and TCRdist sequence similarity was added for clustering within HLA-allele-positive subsets. For co-occurrence clustering, repertoires with fewer than 30,000 or more than 120,000 public chains were excluded, along with roughly 5 repertoires with anomalous nucleotide sharing. TCRdb retrieved this table from immuneACCESS and kept in-frame rearrangements only. Not all clones are present; in checked studies, unresolved V genes account for under half, and no reason is known for the remainder. V and J calls and clone size are copied from that table; D and trimming were computed from the DNA. The sample includes 75,000 to 95,000 clones, with over 65% observed a single time. The ten largest clones represent 2.5% to 4% of the sample.

The cohort was made up of approximately 700 healthy bone marrow donors. At the time of sampling, every cohort member was nominally healthy, though immune exposures that went unrecorded were likely present. The donor was CMV seronegative and belonged to the group of roughly 330 seronegative cohort members. A peripheral blood sample was collected from each donor, and TCR beta sequencing was performed on peripheral blood mononuclear cells. The Qiagen DNeasy Blood Extraction Kit was used to extract genomic DNA from the blood cell samples. The sample taken for sequencing was PBMCs. The clonotype was recovered from a man aged 45-65 years in good health and CMV-seronegative. The V and J segments used are TRBV27 and TRBJ2-3, with 7 bases matching TRBD1. Read as DNA, the sequence is TGTGCCAGCAGTTTCTCATACAGGGGTACAGATACGCAGTATTTT. The translation is CASSFSYRGTDTQYF.